This T cell receptor beta chain was identified during a study of CD8 T cells in ankylosing spondylitis. Trimming cost V 6 bases and J 4 bases, with 12 bases left between them. The CDR3 is 13 residues long. The germline V gene encodes CDR1 SNHLY and CDR2 FYNNEI. TCRdb re-called the 5' RACE reads with MiXCR, one entry per CDR3 protein. The data contain approximately 520,000 distinct CDR3 sequences, approximately 5.3% of them seen just once; the ten biggest clones take up around 3.6%. Study conclusions and caveats: Characteristic of ankylosing spondylitis blood, it appeared, was a TCR beta motif comprising several highly homologous variants. Earlier studies detected some motif variants in reactive arthritis synovial fluid and blood.

This clonotype appeared many times. The antigen is not known. The rearrangement links TRBV2 to TRBJ1-1; D is possibly TRBD1 (5 bases). Sequencing used blood, either unsorted or a sorted T cell fraction (not recorded which). The TCR sequence derives from a male donor with ankylosing spondylitis. This CDR3 reads CASSKQESTEAFF. The CDR3 nucleotides read TGTGCCAGCAGCAAACAGGAAAGCACTGAAGCTTTCTTT.